This T cell receptor beta chain was documented in a study of T cells after yellow fever vaccination. TCRdb analysed the 5' RACE reads with MiXCR anew, one entry per CDR3 protein. Of about 340,000 distinct CDR3 sequences in the sample, approximately 13% were seen once. The CDR3 is 13 amino acids. With 10 bases clipped from V and 6 bases from J, the junction kept 10 bases outside the gene matches. Looked up from germline, CDR1 is MNHNS and CDR2 is SASEGT. This clonotype was counted between two and nine times. The source of this sequence is a man aged 18 to 30 who received the YFV17D yellow fever vaccine. The sample here was CD4+ T cells sorted from PBMCs, taken 15 days after the yellow fever booster vaccination. This rearrangement joins TRBV6-1 to TRBJ1-2, with TRBD1 matching over 8 bases. CDR3 in DNA: TGTGCCACCAAACCCGGACAGGGCGATGGCTACACCTTC. It specifies CATKPGQGDGYTF.